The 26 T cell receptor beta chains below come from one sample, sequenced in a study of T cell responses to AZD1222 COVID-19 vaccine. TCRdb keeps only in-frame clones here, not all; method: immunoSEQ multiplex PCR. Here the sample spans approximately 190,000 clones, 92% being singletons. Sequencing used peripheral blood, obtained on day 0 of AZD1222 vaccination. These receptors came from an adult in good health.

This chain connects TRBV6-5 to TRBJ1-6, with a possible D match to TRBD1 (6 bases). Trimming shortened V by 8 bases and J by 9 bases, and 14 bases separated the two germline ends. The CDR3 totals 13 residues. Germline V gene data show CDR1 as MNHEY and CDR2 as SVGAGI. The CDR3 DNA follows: TGTGCCAGCTGGGGCAGGGGAGTTTCACCCCTCCACTTT. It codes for CASWGRGVSPLHF.

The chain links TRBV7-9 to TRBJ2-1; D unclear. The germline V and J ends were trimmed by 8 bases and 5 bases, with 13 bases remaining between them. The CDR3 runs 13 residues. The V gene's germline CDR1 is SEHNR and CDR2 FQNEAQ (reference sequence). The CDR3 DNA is TGTGCCAGCCTCGTTGGTGGAGACAATGAGCAGTTCTTC. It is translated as CASLVGGDNEQFF.

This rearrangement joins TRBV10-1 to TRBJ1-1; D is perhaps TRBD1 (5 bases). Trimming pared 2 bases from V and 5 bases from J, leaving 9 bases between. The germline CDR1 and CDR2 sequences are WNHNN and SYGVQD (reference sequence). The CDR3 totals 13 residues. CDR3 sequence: CASSERGGTEAFF. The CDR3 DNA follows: TGCGCCAGCAGTGAGCGGGGGGGAACTGAAGCTTTCTTT.

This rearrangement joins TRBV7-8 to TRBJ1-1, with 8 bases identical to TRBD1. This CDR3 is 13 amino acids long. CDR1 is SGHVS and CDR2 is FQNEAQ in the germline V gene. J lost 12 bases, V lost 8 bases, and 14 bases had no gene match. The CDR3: CASALGQGGRTFF. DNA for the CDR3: TGTGCCAGCGCCTTAGGACAGGGCGGTCGGACTTTCTTT.

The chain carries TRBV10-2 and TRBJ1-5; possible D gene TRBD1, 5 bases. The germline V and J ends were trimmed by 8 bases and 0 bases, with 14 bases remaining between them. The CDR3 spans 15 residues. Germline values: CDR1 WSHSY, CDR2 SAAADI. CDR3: CASVPGQYSNQPQHF. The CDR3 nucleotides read TGCGCCAGCGTCCCAGGGCAGTATAGCAATCAGCCCCAGCATTTT.

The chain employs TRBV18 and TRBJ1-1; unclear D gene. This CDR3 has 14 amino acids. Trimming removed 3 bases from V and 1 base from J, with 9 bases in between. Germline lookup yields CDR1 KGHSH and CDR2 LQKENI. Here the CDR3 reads CASSPREGNTEAFF. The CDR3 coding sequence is TGTGCCAGCTCACCGCGGGAGGGGAACACTGAAGCTTTCTTT.

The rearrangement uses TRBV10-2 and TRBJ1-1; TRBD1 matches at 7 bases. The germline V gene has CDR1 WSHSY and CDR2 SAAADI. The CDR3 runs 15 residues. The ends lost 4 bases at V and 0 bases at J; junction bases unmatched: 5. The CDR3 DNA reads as TGCGCCAGCAGTGTGGGACAGCCATTGAACACTGAAGCTTTCTTT. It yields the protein CASSVGQPLNTEAFF.

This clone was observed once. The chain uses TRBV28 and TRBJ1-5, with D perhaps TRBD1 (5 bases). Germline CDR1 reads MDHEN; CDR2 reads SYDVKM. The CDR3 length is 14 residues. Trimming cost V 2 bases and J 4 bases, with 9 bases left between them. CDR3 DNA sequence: TGTGCCAGCAGTTTAAATGGGGGGAATCAGCCCCAGCATTTT. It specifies CASSLNGGNQPQHF. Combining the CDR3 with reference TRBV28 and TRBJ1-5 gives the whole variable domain DVKVTQSSRYLVKRTGEKVFLECVQDMDHENMFWYRQDPGLGLRLIYFSYDVKMKEKGDIPEGYSVSREKKERFSLILESASTNQTSMYLCASSLNGGNQPQHFGDGTRLSIL.

In nucleotides, the CDR3 is TGCGCCAGCAGCTTGGGGGGGACAGTCTACGAGCAGTACTTC. It is translated as CASSLGGTVYEQYF. V gene TRBV5-1 combines with J gene TRBJ2-7; 7 nucleotides match TRBD1. Germline assignment: CDR1 SGHRS and CDR2 YFSETQ. The V gene end was trimmed by 0 bases and the J gene end by 3 bases; junction bases not matched to a gene: 3. The CDR3 runs to 14 residues.

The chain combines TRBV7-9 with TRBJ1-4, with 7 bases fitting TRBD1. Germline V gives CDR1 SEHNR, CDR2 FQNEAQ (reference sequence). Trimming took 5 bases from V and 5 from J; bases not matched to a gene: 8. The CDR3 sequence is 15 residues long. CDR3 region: CASSATGALNEKLFF. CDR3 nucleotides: TGTGCCAGCAGCGCAACAGGGGCGCTGAATGAAAAACTGTTTTTT.

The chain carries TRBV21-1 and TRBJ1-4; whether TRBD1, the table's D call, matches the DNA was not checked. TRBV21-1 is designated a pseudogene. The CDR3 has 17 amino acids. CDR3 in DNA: TGTGCCAGCAGCAAAGAGAGGCCTACAGGGGTTGATGAAAAACTGTTTTTT. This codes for CASSKERPTGVDEKLFF.

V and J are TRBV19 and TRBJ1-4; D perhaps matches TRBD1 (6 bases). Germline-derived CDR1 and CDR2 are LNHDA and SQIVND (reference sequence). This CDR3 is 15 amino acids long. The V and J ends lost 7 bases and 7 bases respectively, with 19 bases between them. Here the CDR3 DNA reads TGTGCCAGTACTCCACAGGGCTTCGTGGGTGAAAAACTGTTTTTT. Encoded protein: CASTPQGFVGEKLFF.

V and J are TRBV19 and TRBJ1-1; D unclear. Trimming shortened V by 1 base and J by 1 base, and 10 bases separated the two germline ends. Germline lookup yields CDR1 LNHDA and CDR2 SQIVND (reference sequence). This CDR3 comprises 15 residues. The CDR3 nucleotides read TGTGCCAGTAGTATAGCTCCGACGGCGAACACTGAAGCTTTCTTT. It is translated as CASSIAPTANTEAFF.

CDR3 bases: TGTGCCAGCAGCTTGCGATCAAGCGGGGAGCTGTTTTTT. Its translation: CASSLRSSGELFF. The chain recombines TRBV9 with TRBJ2-2, with no clear D. The CDR3 length is 13 residues. V was trimmed by 4 bases and J by 7 bases, leaving 11 bases between them. Germline CDR1 is SGDLS and CDR2 is YYNGEE. Based on the CDR3 plus reference TRBV9 and TRBJ2-2, the full variable domain is DSGVTQTPKHLITATGQRVTLRCSPRSGDLSVYWYQQSLDQGLQFLIQYYNGEERAKGNILERFSAQQFPDLHSELNLSSLELGDSALYFCASSLRSSGELFFGEGSRLTVL.

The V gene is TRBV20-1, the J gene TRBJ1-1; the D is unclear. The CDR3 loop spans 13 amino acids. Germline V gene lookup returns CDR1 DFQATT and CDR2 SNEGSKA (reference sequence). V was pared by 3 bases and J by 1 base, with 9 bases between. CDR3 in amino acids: CSASPGGNTEAFF. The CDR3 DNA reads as TGCAGTGCTAGTCCCGGCGGGAACACTGAAGCTTTCTTT.

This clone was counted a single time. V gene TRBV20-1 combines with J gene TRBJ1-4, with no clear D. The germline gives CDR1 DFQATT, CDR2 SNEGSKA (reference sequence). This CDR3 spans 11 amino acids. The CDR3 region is CTPLAHEKLFF. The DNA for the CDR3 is TGCACCCCCCTAGCGCATGAAAAACTGTTTTTT.

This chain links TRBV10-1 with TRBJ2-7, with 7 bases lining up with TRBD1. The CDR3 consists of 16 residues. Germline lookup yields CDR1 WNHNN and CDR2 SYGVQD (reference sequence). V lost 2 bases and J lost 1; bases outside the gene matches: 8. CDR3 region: CASSEAKQGPSYEQYF. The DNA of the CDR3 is TGCGCCAGCAGTGAGGCGAAACAGGGGCCATCCTACGAGCAGTACTTC.

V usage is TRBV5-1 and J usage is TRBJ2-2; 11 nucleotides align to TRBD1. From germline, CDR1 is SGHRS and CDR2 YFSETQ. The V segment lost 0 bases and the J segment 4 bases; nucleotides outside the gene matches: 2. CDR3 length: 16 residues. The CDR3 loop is CASSLVGTGGTGELFF. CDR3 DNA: TGCGCCAGCAGCTTGGTGGGGACAGGGGGCACCGGGGAGCTGTTTTTT.

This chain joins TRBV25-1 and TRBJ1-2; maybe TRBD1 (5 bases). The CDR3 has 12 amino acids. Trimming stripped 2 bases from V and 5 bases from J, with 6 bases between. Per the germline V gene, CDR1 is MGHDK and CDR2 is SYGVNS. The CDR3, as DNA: TGTGCCAGCAGTGAACAGGGATATGGCTACACCTTC. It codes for CASSEQGYGYTF.

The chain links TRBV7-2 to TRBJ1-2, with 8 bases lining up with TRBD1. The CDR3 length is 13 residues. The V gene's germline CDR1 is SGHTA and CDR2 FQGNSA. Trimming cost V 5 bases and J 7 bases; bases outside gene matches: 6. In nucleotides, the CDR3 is TGTGCCAGCAGCGACGGACAGGGTGGTGGCTACACCTTC. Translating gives CASSDGQGGGYTF.

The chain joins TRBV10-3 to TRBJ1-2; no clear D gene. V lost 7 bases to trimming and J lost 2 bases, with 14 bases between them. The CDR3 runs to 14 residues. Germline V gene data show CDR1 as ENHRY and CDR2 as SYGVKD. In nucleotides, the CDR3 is TGTGCCATCAATCCGGGCACGAGGAACTATGGCTACACCTTC. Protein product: CAINPGTRNYGYTF.

CDR3 sequence (DNA): TGTGCCAGCAGCTCCCGCACAGGGACCGACGGGGAGCTGTTTTTT. Its protein product is CASSSRTGTDGELFF. This rearrangement joins TRBV7-9 to TRBJ2-2; a weak D match, TRBD1 (6 bases). This CDR3 comprises 15 residues. The germline V gene encodes CDR1 SEHNR and CDR2 FQNEAQ (reference sequence). The germline V and J ends were trimmed by 4 bases and 7 bases, with 16 bases remaining between them.

Here the CDR3 reads CASSEFAYQAFF. As DNA, the CDR3 is TGTGCCAGCAGTGAATTTGCGTACCAAGCTTTCTTT. V usage is TRBV2 and J usage is TRBJ1-1; D ambiguous. Germline V gives CDR1 SNHLY, CDR2 FYNNEI. CDR3 length: 12 amino acids. V was shortened by 2 bases and J by 9 bases, with 10 bases between the two germline ends.

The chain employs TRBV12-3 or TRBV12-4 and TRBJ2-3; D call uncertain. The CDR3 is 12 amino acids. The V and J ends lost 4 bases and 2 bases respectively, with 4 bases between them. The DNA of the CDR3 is TGTGCCAGCAGTTCCCCCACAGATACGCAGTATTTT. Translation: CASSSPTDTQYF.

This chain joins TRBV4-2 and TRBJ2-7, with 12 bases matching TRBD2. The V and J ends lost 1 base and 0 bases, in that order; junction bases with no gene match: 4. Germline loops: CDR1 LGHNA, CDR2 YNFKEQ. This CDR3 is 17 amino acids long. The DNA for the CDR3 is TGTGCCAGCAGCCAAGGTCCTAGCGGGGGGGTCTCCTACGAGCAGTACTTC. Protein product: CASSQGPSGGVSYEQYF.

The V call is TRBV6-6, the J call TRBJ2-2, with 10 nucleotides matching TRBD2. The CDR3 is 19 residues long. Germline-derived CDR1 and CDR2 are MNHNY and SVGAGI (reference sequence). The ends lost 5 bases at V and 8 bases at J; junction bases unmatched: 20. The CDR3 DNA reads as TGTGCCAGCAGTCCAGTCCGAGGTACTAGCGGGGCTTTCTCTGGGGAGCTGTTTTTT. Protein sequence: CASSPVRGTSGAFSGELFF.